This T cell receptor (beta chain) is drawn from a study of cytomegalovirus exposure and HLA in healthy donors. General study results and limits: The later analysis indicated that the majority of CMV-associated TCR beta chains appeared HLA-restricted. 16,951 TCR beta sequences were associated with HLA alleles at 0.05 false discovery rate in a later analysis.

Points on this clone: The antigen is undetermined.

All the people who gave samples were healthy bone marrow donors. In the PCR, 60 Vbeta and 13 Jbeta primers were used. Method: immunoSEQ multiplex PCR; TCRdb's copy keeps in-frame clones and lacks some. This table holds roughly 88,000 clones, around three quarters found once. V lost 5 bases and J 1 base, leaving 8 bases between the germline ends. The CDR3 has 13 amino acids. The germline V gene has CDR1 SGHTA and CDR2 FQGTGA. The V gene is TRBV7-3, the J gene TRBJ1-1; tentatively, D is TRBD1 (6 bases). Sample: PBMCs. The source is a man aged 30-40 years in good health and CMV-seropositive. CDR3 sequence: CASSTTGNTEAFF. For the CDR3, the DNA is TGTGCCAGCAGCACGACAGGGAACACTGAAGCTTTCTTT.